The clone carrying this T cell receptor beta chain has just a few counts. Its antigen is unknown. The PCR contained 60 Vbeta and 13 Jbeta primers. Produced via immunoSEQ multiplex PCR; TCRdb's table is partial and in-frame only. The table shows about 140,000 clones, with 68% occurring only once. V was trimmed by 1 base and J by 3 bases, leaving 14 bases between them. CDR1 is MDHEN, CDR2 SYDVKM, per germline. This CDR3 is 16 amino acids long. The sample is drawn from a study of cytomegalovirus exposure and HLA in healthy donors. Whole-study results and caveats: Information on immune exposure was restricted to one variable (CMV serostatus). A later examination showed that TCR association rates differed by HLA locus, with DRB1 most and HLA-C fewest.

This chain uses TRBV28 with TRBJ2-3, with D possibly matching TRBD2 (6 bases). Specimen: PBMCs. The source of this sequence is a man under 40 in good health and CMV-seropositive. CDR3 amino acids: CASSLFLAPVTDTQYF. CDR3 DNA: TGTGCCAGCAGTTTATTTCTAGCGCCAGTAACAGATACGCAGTATTTT.